What follows describes a single T cell receptor (beta chain). Trimming shortened V by 2 bases and J by 9 bases, and 11 bases separated the two germline ends. The CDR3 extends over 14 amino acids. Germline lookup yields CDR1 MNHEY and CDR2 SVGEGT. Here immunoSEQ multiplex PCR was the method, and the copy in TCRdb shows in-frame clones only, minus some. The repertoire consists of some 16,000 clones, with 85% to 90% occurring once and the leading ten covering roughly 52%. The record originates from a study of blood T cell repertoires in COVID-19. Material for sequencing was peripheral blood. This chain links TRBV6-2 or TRBV6-3 with TRBJ1-6; D is uncertain. The TCR sequence derives from a man aged 60-69 years with acute or convalescent COVID-19. The CDR3 DNA reads TGTGCCAGCAGTTACCAGCGCGGAAGTTCACCCCTCCACTTT. This codes for CASSYQRGSSPLHF.